What follows is one T cell receptor beta chain and its context. One end of the junction does not line up with germline, which may come from a read error. This specimen belongs to a study of T cell repertoires in aging, cancer and after chemotherapy. Multiplex touch-down PCR with TRB-A/B primers amplified rearranged V-D-J TRB sequences. TCRdb reprocessed the multiplex PCR reads via MiXCR and lists one record per CDR3 protein. This sample yields thousands of distinct CDR3 sequences, of which 64% are seen a single time; 25% to 30% belongs to the top ten. Peripheral blood genomic DNA, not sorted cells or RNA, was the template. Germline V gives CDR1 SGHRS, CDR2 YFSETQ. This CDR3 is built from 13 residues.

The sample taken for sequencing was blood. This TCR was sampled from a human donor with a solid tumor. This chain joins TRBV5-1 and TRBJ1-3, with unresolved D. CDR3 DNA sequence: TGCGCCAGCAGTTTGGGATATGGAAACACCATATATTTT. Translation gives CASSLGYGNTIYF.